Below, 4 T cell receptor beta chains from the same sample are listed, as sequenced in a study of memory CD4+ T cells and cytomegalovirus serostatus (dated by TCRdb to about 2019). The library was generated by the immunoSEQ multiplex PCR assay. TCRdb limited this immuneACCESS table to in-frame rearrangements with V and J called. A share of clones is missing; checked studies link under half to unresolved V genes, and the rest is unexplained. Within this sample are tens of thousands of clones, with approximately 80% of them counted one time only. The leading ten clones occupy approximately 0.59% of the sample. Single viable CD3+CD4+CD8-CD45RO+ cells were sorted as memory CD4+ T cells on a FACSAria II. The sequenced sample consisted of memory CD4+ T cells from blood. The receptor set was obtained from an adult in good health and CMV-seronegative.

The rearrangement links TRBV7-2 to TRBJ1-1; 7 nucleotides align to TRBD1. Germline-derived CDR1 and CDR2 are SGHTA and FQGNSA. The V segment lost 5 bases and the J segment 1 base; nucleotides outside the gene matches: 13. The CDR3 has 17 residues. CDR3 nucleotide sequence: TGTGCCAGCAGCCAATGGACAGGCGAAGGTGCGAACACTGAAGCTTTCTTT. Translated, it gives CASSQWTGEGANTEAFF.

The chain has TRBV2 and TRBJ1-3, with a tentative D call TRBD1 (5 bases). The CDR3 has 15 amino acids. CDR1 is SNHLY and CDR2 is FYNNEI in the germline V gene. The V end lost 6 bases, the J end lost 0 bases, and 12 bases lay between the germline ends. CDR3 protein: CASRGGIFSGNTIYF. In DNA, the CDR3 is TGTGCCAGCAGGGGGGGGATATTCTCTGGAAACACCATATATTTT.

The rearrangement links TRBV4-3 to TRBJ1-1, with unresolved D. The CDR3 is 14 amino acids. Trimming left V 0 bases short and J 0 bases short, with 5 bases between. Germline V lookup: CDR1 LGHNA, CDR2 YSLEER. The CDR3 spells CASSQDTLNTEAFF. CDR3 DNA sequence: TGCGCCAGCAGCCAAGATACTTTGAACACTGAAGCTTTCTTT.

This clone was seen more than once but under ten times. V is TRBV6-1 and J is TRBJ1-2; D perhaps matches TRBD1 (6 bases). Germline CDR1 and CDR2: MNHNS and SASEGT. The CDR3 has 15 residues. V dropped 1 base and J dropped 5 bases, with 14 bases sitting between them. The CDR3 nucleotides read TGTGCCAGCAGTGAAGGGCGGACAGCAGTTTATGGCTACACCTTC. Its translation is CASSEGRTAVYGYTF.